This T cell receptor (beta chain) was retrieved from a study of human T cells and chemical hapten exposure (dated by TCRdb to the early 2020s). Study-wide context: For sensitization, 2% DPC in acetone was applied to a roughly 2 cm by roughly 2 cm area of upper inner arm skin. Libraries were pooled for sequencing, and per-sample TCR yields varied mainly because of small differences in library volumes within the pool. Patch testing was done on the upper back using Finn chambers containing 0.01% DPC, and results were scored after 6 days according to International Contact Dermatitis Research Group standards. Most of the patients in the cohort were female, and the cohort covered alopecia areata with under or over 50% scalp involvement, alopecia totalis and alopecia universalis. Roughly 30 alopecia patients gave blood for TCR sequencing at one to four time points (pre-sensitization, 2, 6 and 24 weeks). In alopecia patients, the study followed how the peripheral blood TCR repertoire changed in vivo over primary and secondary sensitization to diphenylcyclopropenone (DPC), a hapten. Patients additionally received weekly therapeutic DPC doses to the scalp throughout the roughly 24-week study period. Blood samples were taken from patients before sensitization (week 0) and at 2, 6 and about 24 weeks after DPC sensitization. What the study reported, not specific to this receptor: All patients had alopecia, a presumed autoimmune disease, so their immune response might differ from that of healthy individuals. A positive correlation was found between the number of PT1 expanded TCRs and patch test score, with significance reached at thresholds 8, 16 and 32 but not 4. No change with DPC sensitization was found in the number of TCRs above 1 in 1000 frequency, and no evidence of global repertoire structure alterations was found. After repeated subsampling, the strength of the expansion versus patch-test correlation and the threshold at which it became significant changed. Expanded TCRs formed significantly more large CDR3 similarity clusters than pre-sensitization or healthy control sets, consistent with antigen-driven responses.

Via the germline V gene (reference sequence), CDR1 is SGHKS and CDR2 YYEKEE. The CDR3 holds 14 amino acids from the cysteine to the phenylalanine. The only DNA kept is the CDR3, 42 bases in frame from the first base. Ends trimmed: V by 3 bases, J by 15 bases; bases unmatched to a gene: 12. Libraries were built with RACE. Instrument used: NextSeq 500. During library preparation, unique molecular identifiers were attached to individual cDNA molecules so that TCRs could be counted quantitatively and reproducibly. Both TCR alpha and TCR beta chains were sequenced from each blood RNA sample. In the original analysis: The median number of TCRs per sample was around 100,000, ranging from roughly 23,224 to 700,000. V, J and CDR3 annotation of the TCR reads was performed with the Decombinator software suite. Every sample was subsampled to the same number of TCRs (28,000) for the PS versus PT1 abundance plots. Expanded TCRs were defined as absent before sensitization and observed at least eight times at the 2-week time point. The public reads were reprocessed in TCRdb via fastp at Q25 and MiXCR, keeping in-frame beta chains. Duplicate CDR3 protein sequences are folded into a single record with the most common DNA and genes. These V and J calls derive from TCRdb rather than the authors' analysis. Present in this sample are under 200,000 distinct CDR3 sequences, around 30% of which were seen just once. The top ten clones comprise about 2.8% of the sample.

The time point label for this specimen denotes: pre-sensitization, week 0. This specimen's treatment or condition label, interpreted: therapeutic diphenylcyclopropenone sensitization with weekly scalp DPC. Blood at each patch-test visit was drawn before the patch test was applied. Patients were considered eligible if aged 18 to 70, diagnosed with alopecia and deemed suitable for DPC therapy, and patients were excluded if pregnant. Total RNA was extracted from unfractionated whole blood collected in Tempus Blood RNA tubes. This clonotype came up a few times. Its antigen remains undetermined. No per-base quality is available; no much larger clone lies one base away.

Sequencing was performed on whole blood, taken in connection with sensitization to the hapten diphenylcyclopropenone (DPC). The chain employs TRBV5-5 and TRBJ1-6, with 7 bases aligning to TRBD1. This TCR came from a woman under 40 with alopecia areata. Some clones in this sample may be carry-over from other donors' samples. The DNA sequence is given as TGTGCCAGCAGCTCACGGACAGGACTGGATCTCCTCCACTTT. Its product reads: CASSSRTGLDLLHF.